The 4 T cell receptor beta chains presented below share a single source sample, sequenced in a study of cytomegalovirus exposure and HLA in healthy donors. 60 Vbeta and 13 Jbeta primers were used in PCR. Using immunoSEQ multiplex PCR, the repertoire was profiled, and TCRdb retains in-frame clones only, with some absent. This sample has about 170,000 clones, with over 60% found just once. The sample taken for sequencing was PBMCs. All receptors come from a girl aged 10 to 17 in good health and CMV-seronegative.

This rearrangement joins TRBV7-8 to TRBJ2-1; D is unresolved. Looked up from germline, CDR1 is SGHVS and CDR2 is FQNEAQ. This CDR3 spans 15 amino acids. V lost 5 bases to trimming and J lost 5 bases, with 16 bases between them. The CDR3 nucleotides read TGTGCCAGCAGCCTACACACGCTCCTAGACAATGAGCAGTTCTTC. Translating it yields CASSLHTLLDNEQFF.

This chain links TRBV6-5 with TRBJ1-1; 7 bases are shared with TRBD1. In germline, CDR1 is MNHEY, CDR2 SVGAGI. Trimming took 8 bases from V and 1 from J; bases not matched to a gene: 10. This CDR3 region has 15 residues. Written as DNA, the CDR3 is TGTGCCAGCGGCCTTAGGGGGCGTTGGAACACTGAAGCTTTCTTT. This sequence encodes CASGLRGRWNTEAFF.

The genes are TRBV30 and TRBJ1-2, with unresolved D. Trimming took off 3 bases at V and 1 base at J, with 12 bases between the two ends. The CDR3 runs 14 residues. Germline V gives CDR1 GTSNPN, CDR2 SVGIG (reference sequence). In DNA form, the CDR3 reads TGTGCCTGGAGCCCGAGGGCTTTTAACTATGGCTACACCTTC. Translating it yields CAWSPRAFNYGYTF.

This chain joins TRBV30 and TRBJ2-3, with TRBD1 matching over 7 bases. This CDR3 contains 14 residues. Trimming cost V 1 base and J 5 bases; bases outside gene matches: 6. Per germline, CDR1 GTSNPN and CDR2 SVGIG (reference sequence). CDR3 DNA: TGTGCCTGGAGTGCGACAGGGAGTCAAGATACGCAGTATTTT. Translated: CAWSATGSQDTQYF.